The 15 T cell receptor beta chains below all came from one sample that was sequenced in a study of blood T cell repertoires in COVID-19. Sequenced by immunoSEQ multiplex PCR; TCRdb stores in-frame clones only, minus some. The table lists about 480,000 clones, 89% of them singletons, with roughly 0.9% in the top ten. Sequenced input: peripheral blood. Every receptor here comes from a man between 18 and 35 years old with COVID-19, enrolled during active disease.

This clone appeared a single time. Other DNA sequences in this sample translate to the same CDR3. This chain uses TRBV3-1 (or the pseudogene TRBV3-2) with TRBJ2-7, with 8 bases lining up with TRBD1. CDR3 length: 14 residues. Germline CDR1 LGHDT, CDR2 YNNKEL (reference sequence). Trimming cost V 4 bases and J 0 bases; bases outside gene matches: 2. CDR3: CASSPGQGSYEQYF. In nucleotides, the CDR3 is TGTGCCAGCAGCCCAGGACAGGGCTCCTACGAGCAGTACTTC.

The genes are TRBV19 and TRBJ1-5, with 7 bases that match TRBD1. The CDR3 consists of 13 residues. The germline gives CDR1 LNHDA, CDR2 SQIVND (reference sequence). The CDR3 protein is CASARQGLRAQHF. CDR3 DNA sequence: TGTGCTAGCGCCCGACAGGGACTCAGAGCCCAGCATTTT.

V and J are TRBV6-6 and TRBJ2-3; D possibly corresponds to TRBD2 (5 bases). CDR1 MNHNY and CDR2 SVGAGI come from the germline V gene (reference sequence). The CDR3 contains 13 residues. The ends were cut back, 5 bases at V and 4 bases at J, with 10 bases in the middle. CDR3 DNA sequence: TGTGCCAGCAGTCCCCCGGGGTCAGATACGCAGTATTTT. It encodes CASSPPGSDTQYF.

The chain combines TRBV5-1 with TRBJ1-1, with D possibly being TRBD1 (5 bases). Germline V lookup: CDR1 SGHRS, CDR2 YFSETQ. V was shortened by 6 bases and J by 0 bases, with 15 bases between the two germline ends. The CDR3 sequence is 15 residues long. The CDR3: CASTRGTDMNTEAFF. CDR3 coding DNA: TGCGCCAGCACCCGGGGGACGGACATGAACACTGAAGCTTTCTTT.

The genes are TRBV30 and TRBJ2-3, with 8 bases lining up with TRBD1. The CDR3 sequence is 13 residues long. Trimming removed 4 bases from V and 3 bases from J; junction bases left unmatched: 3. The germline V gene has CDR1 GTSNPN and CDR2 SVGIG (reference sequence). CDR3 coding DNA: TGTGCCTGGACAGGGGGCTATACAGATACGCAGTATTTT. This encodes CAWTGGYTDTQYF.

This clone was seen only once. The rearrangement links TRBV11-3 to TRBJ2-7, with 7 bases lining up with TRBD2. The CDR3 loop spans 13 amino acids. The trim removed 6 bases at V and 7 bases at J, leaving 9 bases unmatched. Germline values: CDR1 SGHNT, CDR2 YENEEA. The chain's CDR3 is CASRPLAGVEQYF. For the CDR3, the DNA is TGTGCCAGCAGACCTTTGGCGGGAGTGGAGCAGTACTTC.

The chain combines TRBV5-6 with TRBJ1-2, with TRBD1 identical over 7 bases. V trimming: 2 bases; J trimming: 8 bases; junction bases outside the gene matches: 9. The V gene's germline CDR1 is SGHDT and CDR2 YYEEEE. The CDR3 consists of 14 residues. The CDR3 loop reads CASSLGGQTRGYTF. The CDR3 nucleotides read TGTGCCAGCAGCTTAGGGGGACAGACAAGGGGCTACACCTTC.

V is TRBV7-9 and J is TRBJ2-3, with 10 bases matching TRBD2. V shed 5 bases, J shed 6 bases, and the junction held 11 bases outside the gene matches. The CDR3 sequence is 16 residues long. CDR1 and CDR2 (germline): SEHNR, FQNEAQ (reference sequence). CDR3 sequence reads: CASSTIAGGMSDTQYF. The CDR3 DNA is TGTGCCAGCAGCACTATAGCGGGAGGCATGAGTGATACGCAGTATTTT.

In this sample, this clone turned up a few times. The CDR3 loop reads CASRNTGSGNTIYF. DNA of the CDR3: TGCGCCAGCAGAAACACAGGGTCTGGAAACACCATATATTTT. The chain links TRBV10-2 to TRBJ1-3; TRBD1 is a possible D gene (6 bases). There are 14 residues in the CDR3. CDR1 and CDR2 (germline): WSHSY, SAAADI. V dropped 6 bases and J dropped 1 base, with 10 bases sitting between them.

The chain couples TRBV7-6 to TRBJ2-3; TRBD2 agrees at 13 bases. CDR3 length: 17 amino acids. CDR1 SGHVS and CDR2 FNYEAQ come from the germline V gene. The trim removed 2 bases at V and 0 bases at J, leaving 2 bases unmatched. The CDR3 coding sequence is TGTGCCAGCAGCTTACGACTAGCGGGAGGAAGCACAGATACGCAGTATTTT. Translation gives CASSLRLAGGSTDTQYF.

The chain recombines TRBV2 with TRBJ2-3, with D perhaps matching TRBD1 (5 bases). Germline V lookup: CDR1 SNHLY, CDR2 FYNNEI. The CDR3 length is 15 residues. Trimming cost V 7 bases and J 0 bases, with 14 bases left between them. DNA for the CDR3: TGTGCCAGCACTGGACAAAGCACTAGCACAGATACGCAGTATTTT. It specifies CASTGQSTSTDTQYF.

J is TRBJ1-5 and V is TRBV6-5; no clear D gene. This CDR3 comprises 13 residues. Germline V gene lookup returns CDR1 MNHEY and CDR2 SVGAGI. V was trimmed by 6 bases and J by 2 bases, leaving 8 bases between them. In DNA form, the CDR3 reads TGTGCCAGCAGGAAGGGAGGCAATCAGCCCCAGCATTTT. This encodes CASRKGGNQPQHF.

J is TRBJ2-2 and V is TRBV7-3; 7 bases match TRBD2. The CDR3 has 17 residues. Germline V gene sequence: CDR1 SGHTA, CDR2 FQGTGA. V lost 0 bases to trimming and J lost 2 bases; unmatched junction nucleotides: 6. Written as DNA, the CDR3 is TGTGCCAGCAGCTTAACCGGGCTAGCGGCCAACACCGGGGAGCTGTTTTTT. Translation gives CASSLTGLAANTGELFF.

This chain links TRBV5-1 with TRBJ1-1; D remains unclear. Between the trimmed V and J ends, which lost 2 bases and 4 bases, there was a span of 18 bases. From germline, CDR1 is SGHRS and CDR2 YFSETQ. The CDR3 runs 16 residues. Here the CDR3 reads CASSFLSMFGGTEAFF. The CDR3 nucleotides are TGCGCCAGCAGCTTCCTCTCTATGTTCGGTGGCACTGAAGCTTTCTTT.

The chain couples TRBV13 to TRBJ2-5; TRBD2 aligns across 12 bases. Per germline, CDR1 PRHDT and CDR2 FYEKMQ (reference sequence). Trimming removed 5 bases from V and 5 bases from J; junction bases left unmatched: 3. CDR3 length equals 14 residues. CDR3 nucleotides: TGTGCCAGCAGCCGACTAGCGGGAGACGAGACCCAGTACTTC. Encoded protein: CASSRLAGDETQYF.